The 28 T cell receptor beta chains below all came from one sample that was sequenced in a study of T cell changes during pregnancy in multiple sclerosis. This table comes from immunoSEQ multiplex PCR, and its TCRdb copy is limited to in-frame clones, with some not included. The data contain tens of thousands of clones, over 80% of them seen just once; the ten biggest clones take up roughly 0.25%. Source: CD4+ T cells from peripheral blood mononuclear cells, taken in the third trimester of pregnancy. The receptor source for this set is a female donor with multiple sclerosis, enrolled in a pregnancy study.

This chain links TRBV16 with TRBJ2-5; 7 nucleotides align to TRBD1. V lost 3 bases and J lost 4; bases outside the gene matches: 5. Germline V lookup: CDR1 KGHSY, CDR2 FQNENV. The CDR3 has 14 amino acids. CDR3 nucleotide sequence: TGTGCCAGCAGCCAGAACAGGGGCGGAGAGACCCAGTACTTC. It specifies CASSQNRGGETQYF.

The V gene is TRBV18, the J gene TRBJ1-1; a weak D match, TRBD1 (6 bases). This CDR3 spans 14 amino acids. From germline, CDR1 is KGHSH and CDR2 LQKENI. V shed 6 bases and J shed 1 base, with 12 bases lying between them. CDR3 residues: CASSEKQGNTEAFF. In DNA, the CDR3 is TGTGCCAGCTCTGAAAAACAGGGGAACACTGAAGCTTTCTTT.

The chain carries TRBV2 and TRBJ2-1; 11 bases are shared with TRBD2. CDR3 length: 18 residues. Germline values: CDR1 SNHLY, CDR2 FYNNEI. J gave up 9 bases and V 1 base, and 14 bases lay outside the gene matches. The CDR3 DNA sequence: TGTGCCAGCAGTGAAGGTTTCTTAGCGGGAGGGCCAGCAAGTGAGCAGTTCTTC. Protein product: CASSEGFLAGGPASEQFF.

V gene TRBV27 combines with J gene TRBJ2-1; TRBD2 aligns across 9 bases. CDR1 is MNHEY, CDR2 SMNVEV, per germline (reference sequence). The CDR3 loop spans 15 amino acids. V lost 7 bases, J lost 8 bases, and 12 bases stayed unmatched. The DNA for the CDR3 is TGTGCCAGCATGGAGCGGGGGGCCGTTAGGGATGAGCAGTTCTTC. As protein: CASMERGAVRDEQFF.

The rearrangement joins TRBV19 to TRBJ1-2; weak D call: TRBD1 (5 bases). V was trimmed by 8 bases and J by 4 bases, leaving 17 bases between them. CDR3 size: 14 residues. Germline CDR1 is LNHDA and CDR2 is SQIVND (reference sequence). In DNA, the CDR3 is TGTGCCAGTCGGAGTTATGGGGGGTCCTATGGCTACACCTTC. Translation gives CASRSYGGSYGYTF.

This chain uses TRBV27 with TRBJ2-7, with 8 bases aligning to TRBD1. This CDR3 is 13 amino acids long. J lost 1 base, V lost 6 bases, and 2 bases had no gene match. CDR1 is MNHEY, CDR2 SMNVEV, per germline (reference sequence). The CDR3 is CASSWDRSYEQYF. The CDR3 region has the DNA TGTGCCAGCAGCTGGGACAGGTCCTACGAGCAGTACTTC.

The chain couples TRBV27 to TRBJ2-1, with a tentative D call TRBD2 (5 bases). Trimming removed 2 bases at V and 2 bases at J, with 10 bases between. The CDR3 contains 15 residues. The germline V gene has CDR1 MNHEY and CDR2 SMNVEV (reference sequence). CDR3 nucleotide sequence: TGTGCCAGCAGTTTACTAGCAGCACCCTACAATGAGCAGTTCTTC. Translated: CASSLLAAPYNEQFF.

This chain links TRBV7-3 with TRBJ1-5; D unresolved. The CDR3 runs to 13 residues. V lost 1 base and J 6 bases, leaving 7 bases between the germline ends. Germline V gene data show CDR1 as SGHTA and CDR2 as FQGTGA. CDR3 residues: CASSLNPGQPQHF. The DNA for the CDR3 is TGTGCCAGCAGCTTAAATCCGGGTCAGCCCCAGCATTTT.

The CDR3 bases are TGTGCCAGCAGCTCAAGACAGGGCGAATCACCCCTCCACTTT. Its translation: CASSSRQGESPLHF. The chain couples TRBV7-2 to TRBJ1-6, with TRBD1 identical over 7 bases. Germline loops: CDR1 SGHTA, CDR2 FQGNSA. Trimming removed 4 bases from V and 10 bases from J; junction bases left unmatched: 7. CDR3 size: 14 residues.

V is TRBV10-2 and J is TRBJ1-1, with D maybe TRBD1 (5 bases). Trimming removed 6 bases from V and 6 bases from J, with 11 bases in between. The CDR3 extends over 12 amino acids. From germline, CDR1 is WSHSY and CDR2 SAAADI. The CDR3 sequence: CASRQGAPEAFF. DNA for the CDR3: TGCGCCAGCAGACAAGGGGCCCCTGAAGCTTTCTTT.

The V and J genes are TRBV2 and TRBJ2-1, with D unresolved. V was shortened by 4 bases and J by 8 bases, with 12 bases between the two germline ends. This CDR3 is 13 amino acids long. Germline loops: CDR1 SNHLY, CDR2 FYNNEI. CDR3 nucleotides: TGTGCCAGCAGTGGCTTTCCGGTCTATGAGCAGTTCTTC. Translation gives CASSGFPVYEQFF.

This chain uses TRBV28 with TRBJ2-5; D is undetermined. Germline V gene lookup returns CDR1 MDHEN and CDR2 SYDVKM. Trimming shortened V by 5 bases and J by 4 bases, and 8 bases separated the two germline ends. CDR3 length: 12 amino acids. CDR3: CASSLLGETQYF. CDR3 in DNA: TGTGCCAGCAGTCTCCTCGGAGAGACCCAGTACTTC.

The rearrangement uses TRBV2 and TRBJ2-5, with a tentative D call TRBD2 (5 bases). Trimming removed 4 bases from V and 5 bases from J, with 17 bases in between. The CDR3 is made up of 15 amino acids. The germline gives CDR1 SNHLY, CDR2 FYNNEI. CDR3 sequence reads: CASSVREHFAETQYF. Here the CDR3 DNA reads TGTGCCAGCAGTGTGAGGGAACATTTTGCGGAGACCCAGTACTTC. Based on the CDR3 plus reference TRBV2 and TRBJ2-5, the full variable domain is EPEVTQTPSHQVTQMGQEVILRCVPISNHLYFYWYRQILGQKVEFLVSFYNNEISEKSEIFDDQFSVERPDGSNFTLKIRSTKLEDSAMYFCASSVREHFAETQYFGPGTRLLVL.

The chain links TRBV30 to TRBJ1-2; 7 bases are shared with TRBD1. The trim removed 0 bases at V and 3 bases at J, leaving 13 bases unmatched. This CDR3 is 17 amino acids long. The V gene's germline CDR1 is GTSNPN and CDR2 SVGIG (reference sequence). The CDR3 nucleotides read TGTGCCTGGAGTGTACCCGCCTTAAACAGGGGATACTATGGCTACACCTTC. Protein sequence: CAWSVPALNRGYYGYTF.

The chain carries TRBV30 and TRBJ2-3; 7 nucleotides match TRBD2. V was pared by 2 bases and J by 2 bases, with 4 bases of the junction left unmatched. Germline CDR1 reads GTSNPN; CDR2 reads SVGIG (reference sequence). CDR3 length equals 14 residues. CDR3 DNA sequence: TGTGCCTGGAGTCCCCTAGCGGTCACAGATACGCAGTATTTT. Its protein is CAWSPLAVTDTQYF.

Here the CDR3 DNA reads TGTGCCAGCACCCCGGGACTAGCGGGCACCGGGGAGCTGTTTTTT. Amino acids: CASTPGLAGTGELFF. The genes are TRBV28 and TRBJ2-2; 12 bases match TRBD2. The germline V gene encodes CDR1 MDHEN and CDR2 SYDVKM. This CDR3 has 15 residues. Trimming cost V 7 bases and J 4 bases; bases outside gene matches: 4. The complete variable domain, with remaining parts taken from reference TRBV28 and TRBJ2-2, reads DVKVTQSSRYLVKRTGEKVFLECVQDMDHENMFWYRQDPGLGLRLIYFSYDVKMKEKGDIPEGYSVSREKKERFSLILESASTNQTSMYLCASTPGLAGTGELFFGEGSRLTVL.

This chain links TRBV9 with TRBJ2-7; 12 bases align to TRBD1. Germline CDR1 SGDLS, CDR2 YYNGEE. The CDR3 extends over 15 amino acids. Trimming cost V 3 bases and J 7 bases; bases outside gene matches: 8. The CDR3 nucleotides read TGTGCCAGCAGCGAGGGGGACAGGGGGCTAGGGGAGCAGTACTTC. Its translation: CASSEGDRGLGEQYF.

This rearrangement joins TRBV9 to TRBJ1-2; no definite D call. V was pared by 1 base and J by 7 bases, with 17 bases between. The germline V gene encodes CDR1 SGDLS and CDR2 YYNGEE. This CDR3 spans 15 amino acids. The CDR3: CASSVHPGLAVGYTF. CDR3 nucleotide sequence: TGTGCCAGCAGCGTACATCCCGGTTTAGCGGTTGGCTACACCTTC.

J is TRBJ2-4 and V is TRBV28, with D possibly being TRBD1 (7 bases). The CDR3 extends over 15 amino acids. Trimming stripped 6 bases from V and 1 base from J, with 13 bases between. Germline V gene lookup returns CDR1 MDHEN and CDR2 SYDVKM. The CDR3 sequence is CASRSQGRAKNIQYF. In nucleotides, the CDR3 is TGTGCCAGCAGGTCACAGGGGAGGGCCAAAAACATTCAGTACTTC.

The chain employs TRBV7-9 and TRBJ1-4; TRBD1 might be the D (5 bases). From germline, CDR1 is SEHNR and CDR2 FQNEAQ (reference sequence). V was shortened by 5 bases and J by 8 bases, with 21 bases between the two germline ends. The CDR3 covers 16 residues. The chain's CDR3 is CASSPQMRTIGEKLFF. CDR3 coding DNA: TGTGCCAGCAGCCCCCAAATGAGGACAATCGGGGAAAAACTGTTTTTT.

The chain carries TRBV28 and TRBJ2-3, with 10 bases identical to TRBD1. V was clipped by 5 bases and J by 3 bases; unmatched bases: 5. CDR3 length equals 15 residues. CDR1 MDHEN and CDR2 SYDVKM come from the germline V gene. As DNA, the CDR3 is TGTGCCAGCAGTAAACCGGGACAGGGGACAGATACGCAGTATTTT. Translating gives CASSKPGQGTDTQYF. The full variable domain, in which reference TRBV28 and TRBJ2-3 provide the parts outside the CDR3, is DVKVTQSSRYLVKRTGEKVFLECVQDMDHENMFWYRQDPGLGLRLIYFSYDVKMKEKGDIPEGYSVSREKKERFSLILESASTNQTSMYLCASSKPGQGTDTQYFGPGTRLTVL.

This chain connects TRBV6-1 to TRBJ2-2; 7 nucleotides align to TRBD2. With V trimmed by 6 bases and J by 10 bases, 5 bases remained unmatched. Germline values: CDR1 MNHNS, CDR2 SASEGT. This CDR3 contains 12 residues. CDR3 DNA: TGTGCCAGCAGGGAGGCGGGAGAGGAGCTGTTTTTT. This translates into CASREAGEELFF.

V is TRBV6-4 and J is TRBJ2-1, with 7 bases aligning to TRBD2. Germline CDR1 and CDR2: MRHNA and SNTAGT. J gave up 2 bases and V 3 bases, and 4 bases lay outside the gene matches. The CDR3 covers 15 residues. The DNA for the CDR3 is TGTGCCAGCAGTGAACGCCTAGCGGCCTACAATGAGCAGTTCTTC. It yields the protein CASSERLAAYNEQFF.

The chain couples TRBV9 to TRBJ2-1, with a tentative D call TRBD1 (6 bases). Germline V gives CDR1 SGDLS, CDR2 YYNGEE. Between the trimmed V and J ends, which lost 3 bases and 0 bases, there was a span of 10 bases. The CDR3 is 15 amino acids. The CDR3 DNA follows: TGTGCCAGCAGCGCACAGGGAAGCTCCTACAATGAGCAGTTCTTC. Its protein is CASSAQGSSYNEQFF.

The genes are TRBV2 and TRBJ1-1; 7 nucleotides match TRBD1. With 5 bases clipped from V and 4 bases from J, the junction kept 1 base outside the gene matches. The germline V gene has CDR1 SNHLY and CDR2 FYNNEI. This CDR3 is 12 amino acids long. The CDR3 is CASSRDSTEAFF. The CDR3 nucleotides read TGTGCCAGCAGTCGGGACAGCACTGAAGCTTTCTTT.

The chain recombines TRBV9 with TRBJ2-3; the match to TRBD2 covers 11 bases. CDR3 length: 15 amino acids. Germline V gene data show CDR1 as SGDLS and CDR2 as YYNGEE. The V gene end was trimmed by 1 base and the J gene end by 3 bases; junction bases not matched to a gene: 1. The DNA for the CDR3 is TGTGCCAGCAGCGTACTAGCGGGGGGTACAGATACGCAGTATTTT. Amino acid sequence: CASSVLAGGTDTQYF.

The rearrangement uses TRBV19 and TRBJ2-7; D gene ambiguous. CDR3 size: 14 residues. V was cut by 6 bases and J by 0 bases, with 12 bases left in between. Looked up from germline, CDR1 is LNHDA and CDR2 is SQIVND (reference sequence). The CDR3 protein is CASRKQDTSYEQYF. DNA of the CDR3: TGTGCCAGTAGGAAACAAGACACCTCCTACGAGCAGTACTTC.

CDR3 nucleotides: TGCGCCAGCAGCTTGGTGGGACAGGGGGTCAAGCGAAACACCATATATTTT. Translation gives CASSLVGQGVKRNTIYF. This chain links TRBV5-1 with TRBJ1-3; TRBD1 matches at 11 bases. V trimming: 0 bases; J trimming: 5 bases; junction bases outside the gene matches: 7. The CDR3 spans 17 residues. Per germline, CDR1 SGHRS and CDR2 YFSETQ.